The rows below give T cell receptor beta chains drawn from one sample of a study of T cells after yellow fever vaccination. From the 5' RACE reads, TCRdb called clonotypes with MiXCR, one entry per CDR3 protein. In the table there are about 400,000 distinct CDR3 sequences, 6% to 8% of which are singletons. The material sequenced was PBMCs, taken 5 days after the yellow fever booster vaccination. Source of these receptors: a man under 40 who received the YFV17D yellow fever vaccine. The CDR3 runs from the conserved cysteine through the conserved F or W. Each record gives: D gene, J gene, CDR3 length, V gene, clone size, CDR3 DNA, CDR3 protein. D genes are given only for firm matches. For some rows the clone size is stated as once, few or many, or as a class when expanded; others skip it.

>-|TRBJ2-1|15|TRBV7-2|few
TGTGCCAGCAGCTCATTAGCGGCCTCCTACAATGAGCAGTTCTTC
CASSSLAASYNEQFF
>-|TRBJ2-1|13|TRBV18|many
TGTGCCAGCTCACCACAGGGCGGTAAGGAGCAGTTCTTC
CASSPQGGKEQFF
>-|TRBJ1-6|15|TRBV18|many
TGTGCCAGCTCCCCCTTGGCGGGACGCAATTCACCCCTCCACTTT
CASSPLAGRNSPLHF
>-|TRBJ2-3|13|TRBV30|-
TGTGCCTGGAGCGGGATCAGCACAGATACGCAGTATTTT
CAWSGISTDTQYF
>-|TRBJ2-5|12|TRBV18|-
TGTGCCAGCTCACCGAACGGGGAGACCCAGTACTTC
CASSPNGETQYF
>-|TRBJ2-7|13|TRBV7-2|-
TGTGCCAGCAGCCGCGTACAAGAATACGAGCAGTACTTC
CASSRVQEYEQYF
>-|TRBJ2-7|16|TRBV5-1|many
TGCGCCAGCAGCTCGGCAGACAGTAGATCTTCCTACGAGCAGTACTTC
CASSSADSRSSYEQYF
>-|TRBJ1-4|16|TRBV5-1|few
TGCGCCAGCAGCTTGGACGGAGCAACAACTAATGAAAAACTGTTTTTT
CASSLDGATTNEKLFF
>TRBD1|TRBJ1-3|14|TRBV20-1|many
TGCAGTGCTAGCGCCCCGACAGGGTTGAACACCATATATTTT
CSASAPTGLNTIYF
>TRBD1|TRBJ1-6|17|TRBV4-2|few
TGTGCCAGCAGCCAAAACGGACAGGGGGCGCTCAATTCACCCCTCCACTTT
CASSQNGQGALNSPLHF
>-|TRBJ2-3|17|TRBV5-4|few
TGTGCCAGCAGCTTGGAAGAGGGGAAGTCTAGCACAGATACGCAGTATTTT
CASSLEEGKSSTDTQYF
>TRBD1|TRBJ2-3|16|TRBV5-1|many
TGCGCCAGCAGCTTGGATGTAAACAGGGGGCTAGATACGCAGTATTTT
CASSLDVNRGLDTQYF
>TRBD1|TRBJ2-2|13|TRBV5-1|-
TGCGCCAGTTCCCGGGACAGCACCGGGGAGCTGTTTTTT
CASSRDSTGELFF
>TRBD1|TRBJ1-1|17|TRBV5-6|-
TGTGCCAGCAGCAAAATTAAGAGGACAGGGTGGAACACTGAAGCTTTCTTT
CASSKIKRTGWNTEAFF
>TRBD1|TRBJ1-2|16|TRBV5-1|-
TGCGCCAGCAAATTACAGGGGGGGGCCTCCCCCTATGGCTACACCTTC
CASKLQGGASPYGYTF
>-|TRBJ1-2|15|TRBV5-1|-
TGCGCCAGCAGAGCGGGACTCCCCCCCGGCTATGGCTACACCTTC
CASRAGLPPGYGYTF
>-|TRBJ2-1|16|TRBV11-2|-
TGTCCCAGCAGCTTAGTGTTGGGAGTATCTTACAATGAGCAGTTCTTC
CPSSLVLGVSYNEQFF
>TRBD2|TRBJ2-1|13|TRBV12-3/TRBV12-4|many
TGTGCCAGCGTATTAGCGGGAGTCTATGAGCAGTTCTTC
CASVLAGVYEQFF
>-|TRBJ2-1|16|TRBV24-1|-
TGTGCCACCAGTGATGCCCAGGGACCGGGCTTTAATGAGCAGTTCTTC
CATSDAQGPGFNEQFF
>-|TRBJ2-1|16|TRBV4-3|many
TGCGCCAGCAGCCAGTCGCAGCGCCTCTCCTACAATGAGCAGTTCTTC
CASSQSQRLSYNEQFF
>-|TRBJ2-1|16|TRBV27|few
TGTGCCAGCAGTTTCCTCCCGGGACGGGAGAACAATGAGCAGTTCTTC
CASSFLPGRENNEQFF
>-|TRBJ2-1|17|TRBV6-2/TRBV6-3|few
TGTGCCAGCAGTTACCCCTCCCGGTTAGGGGTTACATATGAGCAGTTCTTC
CASSYPSRLGVTYEQFF
>-|TRBJ2-2|15|TRBV7-2|many
TGTGCCAGCAGCTTAGCGCTGGCCGGGACCGGGGAGCTGTTTTTT
CASSLALAGTGELFF
>-|TRBJ1-5|12|TRBV29-1|few
TGCAGCGTTGGGGGGGATAATCAGCCCCAGCATTTT
CSVGGDNQPQHF
>-|TRBJ2-5|12|TRBV7-2|many
TGTGCCAGCAGCTCCACAGGGGAGACCCAGTACTTC
CASSSTGETQYF
>-|TRBJ2-1|13|TRBV30|many
TGTGCCTGGACAACGTCAAACGGCGATGAGCAGTTCTTC
CAWTTSNGDEQFF
>TRBD2|TRBJ2-5|14|TRBV5-1|-
TGCGCCAGCAGTGGCGGGAGGATTCAAGAGACCCAGTACTTC
CASSGGRIQETQYF
>-|TRBJ2-1|15|TRBV9|many
TGTGCCAGCAGCGTAGAGTCTTTTCTAGGTAGTGAGCAGTTCTTC
CASSVESFLGSEQFF
>TRBD2|TRBJ2-7|15|TRBV7-2|-
TGTGCCAGCAGCCCGTTTAGCGGGAGGTCGGGCGAGCAGTACTTC
CASSPFSGRSGEQYF
>TRBD1|TRBJ2-7|16|TRBV7-2|few
TGTGCCAGCAGCCTTAGGACAGGGGGCTATGTCTACGAGCAGTACTTC
CASSLRTGGYVYEQYF
>TRBD2|TRBJ2-1|17|TRBV12-3/TRBV12-4|few
TGTGCCAGCAGTTTGAAGAGTCTAGCGGGAGGTTACAATGAGCAGTTCTTC
CASSLKSLAGGYNEQFF
>-|TRBJ2-3|14|TRBV6-2/TRBV6-3|few
TGTGCCAGCAGTCAGTTACTTAACACAGATACGCAGTATTTT
CASSQLLNTDTQYF
>-|TRBJ2-1|13|TRBV19|-
TGTGCCAGTACTCCCTTCGGTTACAATGAGCAGTTCTTC
CASTPFGYNEQFF
>-|TRBJ1-2|15|TRBV20-1|many
TGCAGTGCTAGAAAACCGGGACAAACCTTCTATGGCTACACCTTC
CSARKPGQTFYGYTF
>TRBD2|TRBJ2-1|15|TRBV27|many
TGTGCCAGCAGTGGGGGACTAGACTCCTACAATGAGCAGTTCTTC
CASSGGLDSYNEQFF
>-|TRBJ2-7|13|TRBV5-1|many
TGCGCCAGCAGAGGCGCTACCTCCTACGAGCAGTACTTC
CASRGATSYEQYF
>TRBD2|TRBJ2-3|14|TRBV9|many
TGTGCCAGCAGCGTCCAAGCGGGAGAAGATACGCAGTATTTT
CASSVQAGEDTQYF
>-|TRBJ2-1|14|TRBV7-2|-
TGTGCCAGCAGCTTTCAGTCGGGCAGCGATGAGCAGTTCTTC
CASSFQSGSDEQFF
>-|TRBJ2-1|14|TRBV20-1|-
TGCAGTGCTAGAGATGGGGCAGGGGTCAATGAGCAGTTCTTC
CSARDGAGVNEQFF
>-|TRBJ2-7|15|TRBV4-2|few
TGTGCCAGCAAAACAGCGGATAATGATAGAGGCGAGCAGTACTTC
CASKTADNDRGEQYF
>-|TRBJ2-1|16|TRBV6-2/TRBV6-3|many
TGTGCCAGCTCCTCTGTCGAACCGGGTCCCGAAAATGAGCAGTTCTTC
CASSSVEPGPENEQFF
>-|TRBJ1-1|12|TRBV6-5|many
TGTGCCACCAAGCCGGGGGGCACTGAAGCTTTCTTT
CATKPGGTEAFF
>-|TRBJ1-5|14|TRBV20-1|many
TGCAGTGCCCCTCAGGGGAATAGCAATCAGCCCCAGCATTTT
CSAPQGNSNQPQHF
>-|TRBJ1-6|16|TRBV18|few
TGTGCCAGCTCACCAAGGGCCCGGGGTGGTAATTCACCCCTCCACTTT
CASSPRARGGNSPLHF
>-|TRBJ1-5|15|TRBV5-5|-
TGTGCCAGCAGCTTTCAGGGATATAGCAATCAGCCCCAGCATTTT
CASSFQGYSNQPQHF
>-|TRBJ2-1|15|TRBV7-6|-
TGTGTCAGCAGCTTAGTCAGCGCTCCCTACAATGAGCAGTTCTTC
CVSSLVSAPYNEQFF
>-|TRBJ2-2|13|TRBV10-1|-
TGCGCCAGCAGTGAACTTAGAACCGGGGAGCTGTTTTTT
CASSELRTGELFF
>TRBD1|TRBJ1-6|15|TRBV20-1|few
TGCAGTGCCTCAGGGGGGTCGTCCTATAATTCACCCCTCCACTTT
CSASGGSSYNSPLHF
>-|TRBJ2-1|15|TRBV7-9|many
TGTGCCAGCAGCCCCCGGGGTAGCGGCTACAATGAGCAGTTCTTC
CASSPRGSGYNEQFF
>-|TRBJ1-2|13|TRBV19|-
TGTGCCAGTACCCAGTCAACACCCTATGGCTACACCTTC
CASTQSTPYGYTF
>-|TRBJ1-5|15|TRBV3-1|many
TGTGCCAGCAGCCAAGGAGGGTATAGCAATCAGCCCCAGCATTTT
CASSQGGYSNQPQHF
>TRBD1|TRBJ2-7|15|TRBV6-1|-
TGTGCCAGCAGTGAAGGGACAGGGGGGCGGTACGAGCAGTACTTC
CASSEGTGGRYEQYF
>-|TRBJ2-6|15|TRBV7-8|many
TGTGCCAGCTCCTTAGGCCTCTCTGGGGCCAACGTCCTGACTTTC
CASSLGLSGANVLTF
>TRBD2|TRBJ2-2|20|TRBV5-1|few
TGCGCCAGCAGCTTGTCGATGTTAGCGGGAGGATACGTTGGCACCGGGGAGCTGTTTTTT
CASSLSMLAGGYVGTGELFF
>-|TRBJ2-5|14|TRBV4-2|-
TGTGCCAGCAGCCAAGGGAGTTTGATCGAGACCCAGTACTTC
CASSQGSLIETQYF
>TRBD2|TRBJ2-1|16|TRBV6-2/TRBV6-3|few
TGTGCCAGCACTGCCTTGGGACTAGCGGGAGTCAATGAGCAGTTCTTC
CASTALGLAGVNEQFF
>-|TRBJ2-7|15|TRBV21-1|-
TGTGCCAGCAGCAACAGGGCAGGGAGCTCCTACGAGCAGTACTTC
CASSNRAGSSYEQYF
>-|TRBJ2-5|15|TRBV15|many
TGTGCCACCAGCAGAGATAATCGTCCCGAGGAGACCCAGTACTTC
CATSRDNRPEETQYF
>TRBD1|TRBJ2-7|12|TRBV7-2|few
TGTGCCAGCAGTCTCGTAGGGGGCAAACAGTACTTC
CASSLVGGKQYF
>-|TRBJ2-5|12|TRBV29-1|many
TGCAGCGTTGCACAGGGTATAGAGACCCAGTACTTC
CSVAQGIETQYF